The following is a TCR beta chain sequence with its context. Germline V gene lookup returns CDR1 LGHNA and CDR2 YNFKEQ. V lost 0 bases and J lost 4, with 10 bases in between. CDR3 length: 14 amino acids. Repertoires were generated with immunoSEQ multiplex PCR, while TCRdb's copy carries only in-frame clones and drops some. The top ten hold under 0.3% of the sample, which has around 700,000 clones, about nine tenths seen once. The data were taken from a study of blood T cell repertoires in COVID-19. The overall study: COVID-19 samples from acute and convalescent phases originated in the United States, Italy and Spain. Sample material is recorded as cDNA or gDNA derived from T cells, B-cell-depleted T cells, or PBMCs.

This receptor was identified in a woman aged 18 to 35 with acute or convalescent COVID-19. V usage is TRBV4-2 and J usage is TRBJ2-7, with D possibly matching TRBD1 (6 bases). The sequencing sample was made of peripheral blood. The CDR3 DNA reads as TGTGCCAGCAGCCAAGAGGGGGCTACTTACGAGCAGTACTTC. Translated: CASSQEGATYEQYF.